This TCR beta chain was obtained from a study of cytomegalovirus exposure and HLA in healthy donors. Whole-study findings and limits: According to the study, 160 or so TCR beta chains were cytomegalovirus-associated. The TCR clusters that emerged in the first cohort tended, a later analysis found, to co-occur in the 120 or so validation repertoires.

In the case of this clone: Its antigen is not known.

Germline-derived CDR1 and CDR2 are SNHLY and FYNNEI. V lost 4 bases to trimming and J lost 4 bases, with 14 bases between them. This CDR3 comprises 14 residues. TCRdb keeps only in-frame clones here, not all; method: immunoSEQ multiplex PCR. The table shows around 150,000 clones, with 85% to 90% occurring only once. The sample taken for sequencing was PBMCs. The TCR originated in a young woman in good health and CMV-seropositive. This chain connects TRBV2 to TRBJ2-7; D may be TRBD1 (6 bases). The DNA for the CDR3 is TGTGCCAGCAGTGTAACTTTAGGGGGTTACGAGCAGTACTTC. Protein: CASSVTLGGYEQYF.